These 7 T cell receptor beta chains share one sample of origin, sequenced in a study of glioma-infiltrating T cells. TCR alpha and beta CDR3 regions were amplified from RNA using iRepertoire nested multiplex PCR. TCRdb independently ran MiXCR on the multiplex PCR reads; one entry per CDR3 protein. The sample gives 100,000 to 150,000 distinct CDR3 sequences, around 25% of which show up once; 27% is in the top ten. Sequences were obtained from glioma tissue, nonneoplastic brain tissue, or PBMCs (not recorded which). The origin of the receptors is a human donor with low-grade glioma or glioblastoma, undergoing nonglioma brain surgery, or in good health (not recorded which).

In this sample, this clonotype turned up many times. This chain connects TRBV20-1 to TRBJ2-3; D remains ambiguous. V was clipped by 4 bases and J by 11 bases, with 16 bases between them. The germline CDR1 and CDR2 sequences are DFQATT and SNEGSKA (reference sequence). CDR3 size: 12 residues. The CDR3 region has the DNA TGCAGTGCTAACGGATCCCCCGAGGAGCAGTATTTT. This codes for CSANGSPEEQYF.

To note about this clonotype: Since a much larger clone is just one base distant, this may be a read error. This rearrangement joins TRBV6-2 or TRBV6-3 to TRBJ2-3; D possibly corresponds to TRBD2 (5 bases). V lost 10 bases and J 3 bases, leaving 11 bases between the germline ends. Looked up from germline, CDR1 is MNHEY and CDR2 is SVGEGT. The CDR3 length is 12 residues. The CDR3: CAITGWTDTQYF. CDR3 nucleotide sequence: TGTGCCATCACGGGATGGACAGATACGCAGTATTTT.

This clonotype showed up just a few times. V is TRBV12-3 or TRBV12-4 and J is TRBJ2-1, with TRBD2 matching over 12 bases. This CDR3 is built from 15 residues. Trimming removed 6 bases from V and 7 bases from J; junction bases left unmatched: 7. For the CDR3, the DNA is TGTGCCAGCAGCCGCCTAGCGGGGGGGGGGAATGAGCAGTTCTTC. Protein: CASSRLAGGGNEQFF.

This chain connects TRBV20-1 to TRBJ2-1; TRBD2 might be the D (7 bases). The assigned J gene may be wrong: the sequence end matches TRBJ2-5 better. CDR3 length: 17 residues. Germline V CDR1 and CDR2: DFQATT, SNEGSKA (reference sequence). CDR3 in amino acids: CSASGRAGAGAMETQYF. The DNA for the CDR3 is TGCAGTGCTTCGGGGCGGGCGGGGGCTGGGGCTATGGAGACCCAGTACTTC.

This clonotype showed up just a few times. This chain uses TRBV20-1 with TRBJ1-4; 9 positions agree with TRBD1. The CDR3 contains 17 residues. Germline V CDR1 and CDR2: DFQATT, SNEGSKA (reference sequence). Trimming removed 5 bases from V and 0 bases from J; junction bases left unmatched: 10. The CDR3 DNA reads TGCAGTGCTGGAGGCGGACAGGGGATTGCAACTAATGAAAAACTGTTTTTT. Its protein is CSAGGGQGIATNEKLFF.

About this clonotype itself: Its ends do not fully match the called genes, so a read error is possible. CDR3 nucleotides: TGTGCCATCAGTGAGTCATCAGGGTACACTGAAGCTTTCTTT. This codes for CAISESSGYTEAFF. V gene TRBV6-1 combines with J gene TRBJ1-1; D may be TRBD1 (5 bases). This CDR3 spans 14 amino acids. CDR1 MNHNS and CDR2 SASEGT come from the germline V gene.

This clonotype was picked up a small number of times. The CDR3 nucleotides are TGTGCCAGCAGCCCCTTAACCGGGGAGCTGTTTTTT. Protein product: CASSPLTGELFF. This chain uses TRBV7-6 with TRBJ2-2; D remains unclear. CDR1 is SGHVS, CDR2 FNYEAQ, per germline. V shed 5 bases and J shed 5 bases, with 6 bases lying between them. The CDR3 consists of 12 residues.